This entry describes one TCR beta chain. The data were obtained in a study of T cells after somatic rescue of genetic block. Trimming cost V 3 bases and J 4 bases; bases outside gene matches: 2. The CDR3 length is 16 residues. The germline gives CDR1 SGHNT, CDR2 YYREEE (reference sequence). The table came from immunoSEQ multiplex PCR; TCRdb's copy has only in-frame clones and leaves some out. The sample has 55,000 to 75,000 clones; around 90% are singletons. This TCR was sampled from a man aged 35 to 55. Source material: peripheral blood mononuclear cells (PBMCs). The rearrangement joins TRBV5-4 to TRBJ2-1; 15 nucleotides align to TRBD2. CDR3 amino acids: CASSWGLAGGYNEQFF. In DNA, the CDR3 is TGTGCCAGCAGCTGGGGACTAGCGGGGGGTTACAATGAGCAGTTCTTC.